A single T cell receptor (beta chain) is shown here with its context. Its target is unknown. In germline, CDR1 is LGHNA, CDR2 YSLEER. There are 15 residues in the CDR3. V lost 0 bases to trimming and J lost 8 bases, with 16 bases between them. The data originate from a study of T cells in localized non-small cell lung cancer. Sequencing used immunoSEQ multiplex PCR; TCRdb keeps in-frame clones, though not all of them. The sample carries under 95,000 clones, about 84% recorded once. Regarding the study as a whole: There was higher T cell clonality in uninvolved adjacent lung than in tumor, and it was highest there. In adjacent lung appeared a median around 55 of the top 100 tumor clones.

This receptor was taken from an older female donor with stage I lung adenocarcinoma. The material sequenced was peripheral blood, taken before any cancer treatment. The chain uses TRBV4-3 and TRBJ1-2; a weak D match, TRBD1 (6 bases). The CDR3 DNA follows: TGCGCCAGCAGCCAAGATACCCAGGGGTCGAGAGGCTACACCTTC. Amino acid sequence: CASSQDTQGSRGYTF.